This is a list of T cell receptor beta chains from one sample in a study of PD-L1 blockade in urothelial cancer. The assay was immunoSEQ multiplex PCR, and TCRdb's table has in-frame clones only and misses some. The sample holds under 60,000 clones, 75% to 90% seen once. The sequenced sample was PBMCs, obtained around atezolizumab (anti-PD-L1) treatment. The receptors were sampled from a man aged 55 to 70 with urothelial cancer. Both conserved end residues are part of each CDR3. A D gene is named only where the DNA matches it firmly. The size entry is marked missing in some rows and otherwise reads once, few, many or a size class.

.	.	TRBV11-2	TRBJ1-2	TGTGCCAGCAGCTTAGGGACGACAGTTAACTATGGCTACACCTTC	CASSLGTTVNYGYTF
.	.	TRBV25-1	TRBJ2-1	TGTGCCAACCCAATCGGGGGTGAGCAGTTCTTC	CANPIGGEQFF
.	.	TRBV5-6	TRBJ1-6	TGTGCCAGCAGCTCAGGGCTGTACATCCCTAATTCACCCCTCCACTTT	CASSSGLYIPNSPLHF
.	.	TRBV6-5	TRBJ1-2	TGTGCCAGCAGTTACGGGGGGGCCCTCGCCGGTGGCTACACCTTC	CASSYGGALAGGYTF
TRBD1	once	TRBV28	TRBJ2-1	TGTGCCAGCAGTCTCAGACAGGGGGCCTCCGAGCAGTTCTTC	CASSLRQGASEQFF
TRBD1	.	TRBV11-3	TRBJ2-2	TGTGCCAGCAGCCCCTCGACAGGGGCCCTCGCCGGGGAGCTGTTTTTT	CASSPSTGALAGELFF
.	.	TRBV9	TRBJ2-3	TGTGCCAGCAGCGCCTCAGATACGCAGTATTTT	CASSASDTQYF
.	.	TRBV7-3	TRBJ1-1	TGTGCCAGCAGCGCTCAGGTCTCCACTGAAGCTTTCTTT	CASSAQVSTEAFF
.	.	TRBV18	TRBJ2-5	TGTGCCAGCTCACCGGAGGGTTCCCAAGAGACCCAGTACTTC	CASSPEGSQETQYF
.	.	TRBV7-9	TRBJ2-1	TGTGCCAGCAGCTTAGGCGGCAGGGGAATGGATGAGCAGTTCTTC	CASSLGGRGMDEQFF
.	once	TRBV11-2	TRBJ2-3	TGTGCCAGCAGCTCCTACACAGATACGCAGTATTTT	CASSSYTDTQYF
.	.	TRBV5-4	TRBJ2-1	TGTGCCAGCAGTATTCCAGGGGCGAGATACAATGAGCAGTTCTTC	CASSIPGARYNEQFF
.	.	TRBV5-6	TRBJ1-6	TGTGCCAGCAGCTTGACAGGGCCCTATAATTCACCCCTCCACTTT	CASSLTGPYNSPLHF
TRBD1	.	TRBV11-2	TRBJ1-1	TGTGCCAGCAGCCGGACAGGGGTCGCTGAAGCTTTCTTT	CASSRTGVAEAFF
.	.	TRBV23-1	TRBJ2-7	TGCGCCAGCACCCCAGGAGGGTGTGGGGGCGAGCAGTACTTC	CASTPGGCGGEQYF